Shown below are 19 T cell receptor beta chains from a single sample sequenced in a study of control samples from healthy donors and cancer patients. This table comes from immunoSEQ multiplex PCR, and its TCRdb copy is limited to in-frame clones, with some not included. This sample carries 98,000 or so clones, over 60% of them seen once, and the ten largest clones take over 9.5%. Sequenced material: blood. The receptors were gathered from a woman aged 30 to 39 in good health.

V and J are TRBV7-9 and TRBJ2-3; no definite D call. Germline values: CDR1 SEHNR, CDR2 FQNEAQ (reference sequence). V lost 4 bases and J 4 bases, leaving 9 bases between the germline ends. The CDR3 length is 13 residues. The CDR3 loop reads CASSSRLADTQYF. For the CDR3, the DNA is TGTGCCAGCAGCTCCCGACTGGCAGATACGCAGTATTTT.

V and J are TRBV7-2 and TRBJ1-2; possible D gene TRBD1, 5 bases. Germline-derived CDR1 and CDR2 are SGHTA and FQGNSA. The CDR3 consists of 14 residues. V lost 5 bases and J lost 5, with 15 bases in between. CDR3 sequence reads: CASSTVSGGYGYTF. The DNA of the CDR3 is TGTGCCAGCAGCACCGTCTCGGGGGGGTATGGCTACACCTTC.

J is TRBJ1-1 and V is TRBV6-2 or TRBV6-3; possible D gene TRBD1, 5 bases. Trimming left V 5 bases short and J 0 bases short, with 16 bases between. The length of the CDR3 is 16 residues. Germline V CDR1 and CDR2: MNHEY, SVGEGT. CDR3 DNA sequence: TGTGCCAGCAGTCTACCCTGGGTCAGGGTGAACACTGAAGCTTTCTTT. Amino acid sequence: CASSLPWVRVNTEAFF.

The J gene is TRBJ2-5, the V gene TRBV5-1, with D perhaps matching TRBD2 (6 bases). The V and J ends lost 3 bases and 4 bases respectively, with 10 bases between them. Germline-derived CDR1 and CDR2 are SGHRS and YFSETQ. CDR3 length equals 13 residues. The CDR3 here is CASSSQAGETQYF. CDR3 bases: TGCGCCAGCAGCTCACAAGCGGGAGAGACCCAGTACTTC. Full variable domain (outside the CDR3, taken from reference TRBV5-1 and TRBJ2-5): KAGVTQTPRYLIKTRGQQVTLSCSPISGHRSVSWYQQTPGQGLQFLFEYFSETQRNKGNFPGRFSGRQFSNSRSEMNVSTLELGDSALYLCASSSQAGETQYFGPGTRLLVL.

V and J are TRBV5-1 and TRBJ2-3, with 11 bases aligning to TRBD2. Germline CDR1 reads SGHRS; CDR2 reads YFSETQ. This CDR3 region has 16 residues. J gave up 1 base and V 5 bases, and 6 bases lay outside the gene matches. For the CDR3, the DNA is TGCGCCAGCAGAAGATCACTAGCGGGGGGCACAGATACGCAGTATTTT. As protein: CASRRSLAGGTDTQYF.

This clone was counted between two and nine times. This rearrangement joins TRBV18 to TRBJ1-1, with unresolved D. CDR1 is KGHSH and CDR2 is LQKENI in the germline V gene. This CDR3 comprises 15 residues. The V end lost 3 bases, the J end lost 0 bases, and 11 bases lay between the germline ends. The CDR3 protein is CASSPTGSMNTEAFF. CDR3 sequence (DNA): TGTGCCAGCTCACCTACCGGCAGTATGAACACTGAAGCTTTCTTT.

V gene TRBV7-2 combines with J gene TRBJ1-2; D remains unclear. The germline V gene encodes CDR1 SGHTA and CDR2 FQGNSA. Trimming pared 1 base from V and 8 bases from J, leaving 14 bases between. CDR3 size: 14 residues. The CDR3 region is CASSLDSARPGYTF. In DNA, the CDR3 is TGTGCCAGCAGCTTAGATTCGGCCAGGCCCGGCTACACCTTC.

This clone is a singleton in its sample. This chain's CDR3 is CASSLNTGKGYGYTF. Written as DNA, the CDR3 is TGCGCCAGCAGCTTAAATACAGGGAAAGGTTATGGCTACACCTTC. This chain links TRBV5-1 with TRBJ1-2; a weak D match, TRBD1 (6 bases). This CDR3 is built from 15 residues. V was trimmed by 2 bases and J by 5 bases, leaving 16 bases between them. Per the germline V gene, CDR1 is SGHRS and CDR2 is YFSETQ.

The chain recombines TRBV30 with TRBJ1-2, with a possible D match to TRBD1 (5 bases). The CDR3 is made up of 15 amino acids. Trimming shortened V by 2 bases and J by 2 bases, and 15 bases separated the two germline ends. Germline V gene lookup returns CDR1 GTSNPN and CDR2 SVGIG (reference sequence). The CDR3 loop reads CAWSNRGGLNYGYTF. The CDR3 DNA sequence: TGTGCCTGGAGTAACCGGGGGGGGTTGAACTATGGCTACACCTTC.

V gene TRBV9 combines with J gene TRBJ2-7, with D perhaps TRBD1 (5 bases). The CDR3 is 14 residues long. V was trimmed by 3 bases and J by 0 bases, leaving 10 bases between them. Germline CDR1 and CDR2: SGDLS and YYNGEE. The CDR3 DNA reads TGTGCCAGCAGCGGGCAGGGAAGCTCCTACGAGCAGTACTTC. Its protein is CASSGQGSSYEQYF.

The chain recombines TRBV5-6 with TRBJ1-1, with 7 bases fitting TRBD1. Unmatched junction bases numbered 9, after V lost 2 bases and J lost 5 bases. The CDR3 has 15 residues. The germline CDR1 and CDR2 sequences are SGHDT and YYEEEE. This CDR3 reads CASSLGGGAGTEAFF. The CDR3 DNA reads as TGTGCCAGCAGCTTAGGAGGGGGCGCGGGTACTGAAGCTTTCTTT. Full variable domain (missing parts from reference TRBV5-6 and TRBJ1-1): DAGVTQSPTHLIKTRGQQVTLRCSPKSGHDTVSWYQQALGQGPQFIFQYYEEEERQRGNFPDRFSGHQFPNYSSELNVNALLLGDSALYLCASSLGGGAGTEAFFGQGTRLTVV.

This chain uses TRBV7-3 with TRBJ2-2; D tentatively fits TRBD1 or TRBD2 (6 bases each). Trimming left V 5 bases short and J 7 bases short, with 11 bases between. Germline V lookup: CDR1 SGHTA, CDR2 FQGTGA. The CDR3 consists of 13 residues. The CDR3 DNA reads as TGTGCCAGCAGCCGGGGGCGAAACGGGGAGCTGTTTTTT. It yields the protein CASSRGRNGELFF.

This clone was seen only once. The chain has TRBV4-3 and TRBJ2-5; 7 positions match TRBD1. This CDR3 is built from 17 residues. Trimming at V came to 0 bases and at J to 5 bases, leaving 12 bases not matched to a gene. Germline V gene lookup returns CDR1 LGHNA and CDR2 YSLEER. The CDR3 region has the DNA TGCGCCAGCAGCCAAGACGGTCCCGGGACAGTGGGGGAGACCCAGTACTTC. Protein sequence: CASSQDGPGTVGETQYF.

This chain links TRBV10-2 with TRBJ1-5; 8 bases agree with TRBD1. Germline-derived CDR1 and CDR2 are WSHSY and SAAADI. The CDR3 runs 16 residues. V trimming: 2 bases; J trimming: 4 bases; junction bases outside the gene matches: 7. This CDR3 is CASSELQGEGNQPQHF. In nucleotides, the CDR3 is TGCGCCAGCAGTGAGCTACAGGGGGAGGGAAATCAGCCCCAGCATTTT.

The J gene is TRBJ1-2, the V gene TRBV27; tentative D call: TRBD1 (6 bases). The germline V and J ends were trimmed by 6 bases and 7 bases, with 12 bases remaining between them. CDR1 and CDR2 from the germline V gene are MNHEY and SMNVEV (reference sequence). The CDR3 is 12 amino acids. The CDR3 DNA reads as TGTGCCAGCAGCCCTACAGGGAGTGGCTACACCTTC. Amino acid sequence: CASSPTGSGYTF.

The CDR3 region is CASSPDSLSGANVLTF. CDR3 coding DNA: TGTGCCAGTAGTCCAGACAGCCTTTCTGGGGCCAACGTCCTGACTTTC. This chain uses TRBV19 with TRBJ2-6, with a tentative D call TRBD1 (5 bases). There are 16 residues in the CDR3. Trimming cost V 5 bases and J 1 base, with 12 bases left between them. Germline lookup yields CDR1 LNHDA and CDR2 SQIVND (reference sequence).

This clone was counted a few times. CDR3 amino acids: CASSLAPHMGTYEQYF. As DNA, the CDR3 is TGTGCCAGCAGCTTAGCCCCCCATATGGGGACCTACGAGCAGTACTTC. The chain links TRBV7-7 to TRBJ2-7; D gene ambiguous. Trimming left V 0 bases short and J 2 bases short, with 14 bases between. The V gene's germline CDR1 is SSHAT and CDR2 FNYEAQ (reference sequence). The CDR3 runs 16 residues. Filled out from reference TRBV7-7 and TRBJ2-7, the complete variable domain reads GAGVSQSPRYKVTKRGQDVTLRCDPISSHATLYWYQQALGQGPEFLTYFNYEAQPDKSGLPSDRFSAERPEGSISTLTIQRTEQRDSAMYRCASSLAPHMGTYEQYFGPGTRLTVT.

The gene calls are TRBV19 and TRBJ1-4, with 7 nucleotides matching TRBD1. V trimming: 4 bases; J trimming: 7 bases; junction bases outside the gene matches: 9. CDR3 length: 15 residues. Germline lookup yields CDR1 LNHDA and CDR2 SQIVND (reference sequence). CDR3 DNA: TGTGCCAGTAGTAACTGGGGGCAGGGGGGTGAAAAACTGTTTTTT. Amino acid sequence: CASSNWGQGGEKLFF.

The CDR3 spells CASSQDRGSGGWAGELFF. In nucleotides, the CDR3 is TGTGCCAGCAGCCAAGATCGGGGTAGCGGGGGATGGGCCGGGGAGCTGTTTTTT. The chain has TRBV4-2 and TRBJ2-2; 9 nucleotides align to TRBD2. The CDR3 totals 18 residues. V dropped 0 bases and J dropped 6; count of bases not matched to a gene: 11. CDR1 LGHNA and CDR2 YNFKEQ come from the germline V gene.